A single sample gave rise to the 8 T cell receptor beta chains below, sequenced in a study of metastatic and nonmetastatic thyroid tumors. TCRdb called clones again from the PCR reads with MiXCR. The table has 30,000 to 40,000 clones, roughly a fifth seen once. All patients were treatment-naive before thyroid surgery. The sample comprised blood. These receptors were taken from a female donor with papillary thyroid cancer or a benign thyroid nodule (not recorded which). Some clones in this sample may be carry-over from other donors' samples.

This rearrangement joins TRBV5-1 to TRBJ1-1; D gene unclear. CDR3 length: 14 amino acids. Germline-derived CDR1 and CDR2 are SGHRS and YFSETQ. Trimming removed 3 bases from V and 1 base from J, with 10 bases in between. The CDR3 loop reads CASSYLDGNTEAFF. The CDR3 bases are TGCGCCAGCAGCTACCTGGACGGGAACACTGAAGCTTTCTTT.

This clone has ten or more counts. The V and J genes are TRBV28 and TRBJ1-4; TRBD1 might be the D (6 bases). V lost 2 bases and J 5 bases, leaving 12 bases between the germline ends. The CDR3 length is 15 residues. The germline V gene encodes CDR1 MDHEN and CDR2 SYDVKM. The CDR3 DNA reads as TGTGCCAGCAGTTTAAGCAGGGGATCAAATGAAAAACTGTTTTTT. Translation: CASSLSRGSNEKLFF.

This clone was seen repeatedly, ten times or more. This sequence joins TRBV10-2 and TRBJ1-4; 7 bases fit TRBD1. Germline values: CDR1 WSHSY, CDR2 SAAADI. V shed 0 bases and J 7 bases; nucleotides not matched to a gene: 8. CDR3 size: 16 residues. Here the CDR3 DNA reads TGCGCCAGCAGTGAGTCGAGTAGGGGGCAGGGTGAAAAACTGTTTTTT. Its translation is CASSESSRGQGEKLFF.

This clone was recorded many times. This chain connects TRBV11-2 to TRBJ2-7; possible D gene TRBD1, 6 bases. CDR1 is SGHAT, CDR2 FQNNGV, per germline. Trimming cost V 2 bases and J 0 bases, with 14 bases left between them. The CDR3 spans 16 residues. CDR3 sequence reads: CASSLLGGPTSYEQYF. CDR3 sequence (DNA): TGTGCCAGCAGCTTATTAGGGGGACCAACCTCCTACGAGCAGTACTTC.

This clone is classed as medium-sized. This chain uses TRBV12-3 or TRBV12-4 with TRBJ1-2; D not certain. The CDR3 consists of 14 residues. V lost 3 bases to trimming and J lost 0 bases, with 8 bases between them. Written as DNA, the CDR3 is TGTGCCAGCAGTTTTGGACGGGCTAACTATGGCTACACCTTC. The encoded protein is CASSFGRANYGYTF.

As to this clone: The CDR3 end shows no conserved phenylalanine or tryptophan, and so a read error is likely. This chain uses TRBV28 with TRBJ1-1; D is perhaps TRBD1 (5 bases). This CDR3 has 11 amino acids. The germline V gene has CDR1 MDHEN and CDR2 SYDVKM. V lost 7 bases, J lost 3 bases, and 6 bases lay in between. The CDR3 DNA is TGTGCCAGCATAGGGGACACTGAAGCTTTCATT. Translated: CASIGDTEAFI.

This clone was detected ten times or more. V gene TRBV6-1 combines with J gene TRBJ2-3; a possible D gene is TRBD2 (7 bases). With 4 bases removed from V and 4 bases from J, the gap between germline ends came to 15 bases. The CDR3 is 15 amino acids. Germline CDR1 reads MNHNS; CDR2 reads SASEGT. Here the CDR3 DNA reads TGTGCCAGCAGTGCAGGGGTCGCGGGAGCAGATACGCAGTATTTT. Protein sequence: CASSAGVAGADTQYF.

This clone was observed at least ten times. The gene calls are TRBV20-1 and TRBJ1-5; D uncertain. V was cut by 3 bases and J by 1 base, with 10 bases left in between. This CDR3 has 14 amino acids. Germline assignment: CDR1 DFQATT and CDR2 SNEGSKA (reference sequence). The CDR3 reads CSARADGSNQPQHF. The CDR3 region has the DNA TGCAGTGCTAGGGCGGACGGGAGCAATCAGCCCCAGCATTTT.